This TCR beta chain was sequenced during a study of shared T cell receptors in the human thymus. CDR1 SEHNR and CDR2 FQNEAQ come from the germline V gene (reference sequence). Trimming pared 3 bases from V and 6 bases from J, leaving 11 bases between. The CDR3 has 13 amino acids. TCRdb's table, derived via immunoSEQ multiplex PCR, lists solely in-frame clones and lacks some. The sample yields hundreds of thousands of clones, about 95% seen once. V gene TRBV7-9 combines with J gene TRBJ1-2; D may be TRBD1 (5 bases). The material sequenced was thymocytes. The sequence was obtained from a human donor. CDR3 sequence (DNA): TGTGCCAGCAGCTTTGACAGTAGGGATGGCTACACCTTC. It translates to CASSFDSRDGYTF.